The 18 T cell receptor beta chains given below trace back to one sample, sequenced in a study of cytomegalovirus exposure and HLA in healthy donors (dated by TCRdb to the late 2010s). Preparation of the library involved the immunoSEQ multiplex PCR assay. For the multiplex PCR, a mixture combining 60 forward primers for TCR Vbeta segments and 13 reverse primers for TCR Jbeta segments was used. The immuneACCESS repertoire file appears here via TCRdb, limited to in-frame rearrangements. These files lack a portion of the clones; in checked studies, under half of the deficit traces to unresolved V genes, and the cause of the others is not known. The sample table holds around 99,000 clones, of which 76% were seen once. 6.5% to 8.5% of the sample lies in the top ten. The sample comprised PBMCs. All receptors come from a woman in her forties or fifties in good health and CMV-seropositive.

This clone was seen more than once but under ten times. This chain connects TRBV7-6 to TRBJ2-1; 9 bases line up with TRBD2. The length of the CDR3 is 15 residues. Germline CDR1 and CDR2: SGHVS and FNYEAQ. Trimming took 3 bases from V and 10 from J; bases not matched to a gene: 10. The chain's CDR3 is CASSFTREGRDEQFF. In nucleotides, the CDR3 is TGTGCCAGCAGCTTTACGCGGGAGGGCCGAGACGAGCAGTTCTTC. The full variable domain, with the rest looked up from reference TRBV7-6 and TRBJ2-1, is GAGVSQSPRYKVTKRGQDVALRCDPISGHVSLYWYRQALGQGPEFLTYFNYEAQQDKSGLPNDRFSAERPEGSISTLTIQRTEQRDSAMYRCASSFTREGRDEQFFGPGTRLTVL.

This clone was observed a handful of times. The chain links TRBV7-6 to TRBJ2-6; no definite D call. CDR3 length: 14 amino acids. CDR1 SGHVS and CDR2 FNYEAQ come from the germline V gene. V lost 5 bases and J 0 bases, leaving 5 bases between the germline ends. Here the CDR3 reads CASSQFSGANVLTF. DNA of the CDR3: TGTGCCAGCAGCCAGTTCTCTGGGGCCAACGTCCTGACTTTC. The full variable domain, its missing parts supplied by reference TRBV7-6 and TRBJ2-6, is GAGVSQSPRYKVTKRGQDVALRCDPISGHVSLYWYRQALGQGPEFLTYFNYEAQQDKSGLPNDRFSAERPEGSISTLTIQRTEQRDSAMYRCASSQFSGANVLTFGAGSRLTVL.

V is TRBV5-4 and J is TRBJ2-1; 8 positions match TRBD2. Germline CDR1 is SGHNT and CDR2 is YYREEE (reference sequence). The ends lost 0 bases at V and 6 bases at J; junction bases unmatched: 8. The CDR3 runs to 16 residues. CDR3 coding DNA: TGTGCCAGCAGCTTGGCGGGGGGGGCCCTACGCAATGAGCAGTTCTTC. The encoded protein is CASSLAGGALRNEQFF.

This clone was seen more than once but under ten times. The V and J genes are TRBV6-5 and TRBJ2-1, with 9 bases that match TRBD1. CDR1 and CDR2 from the germline V gene are MNHEY and SVGAGI. J lost 6 bases, V lost 7 bases, and 4 bases had no gene match. The CDR3 is 13 amino acids. DNA for the CDR3: TGTGCCAGCACCAAGACAGGGGGCAATGAGCAGTTCTTC. Residues: CASTKTGGNEQFF.

Turning to this clone: One junction end does not reproduce the germline sequence, and a read error may be involved. This chain joins TRBV7-9 and TRBJ2-5; TRBD1 might be the D (6 bases). The V gene's germline CDR1 is SEHNR and CDR2 FQNEAQ (reference sequence). The CDR3 sequence is 12 residues long. CDR3 nucleotides: TGTTCCAGCAGTTCAGGGGTGGAGACCCAGTACTTC. Its protein is CSSSSGVETQYF. Supplemented by reference TRBV7-9 and TRBJ2-5, the full variable domain reads DTGVSQNPRHKITKRGQNVTFRCDPISEHNRLYWYRQTLGQGPEFLTYFQNEAQLEKSRLLSDRFSAERPKGSFSTLEIQRTEQGDSAMYLCSSSSGVETQYFGPGTRLLVL.

V and J are TRBV11-1 and TRBJ2-4; 8 bases fit TRBD1. From germline, CDR1 is SGHAT and CDR2 FQDESV (reference sequence). V lost 5 bases to trimming and J lost 3 bases; unmatched junction nucleotides: 9. The CDR3 loop spans 16 amino acids. The chain's CDR3 is CASSAGQGHFKNIQYF. In DNA, the CDR3 is TGTGCCAGCAGCGCAGGACAGGGCCATTTCAAAAACATTCAGTACTTC.

This clone was observed a few times. The chain links TRBV9 to TRBJ2-3, with 7 bases that match TRBD2. This CDR3 is 16 amino acids long. V lost 2 bases and J lost 0; bases outside the gene matches: 6. Germline CDR1 SGDLS, CDR2 YYNGEE. CDR3 sequence (DNA): TGTGCCAGCAGCGTTTTTGGCGGGAGCAGCACAGATACGCAGTATTTT. Protein product: CASSVFGGSSTDTQYF.

This rearrangement joins TRBV11-2 to TRBJ1-1; D not resolved. The CDR3 is 14 amino acids. Trimming shortened V by 7 bases and J by 3 bases, and 15 bases separated the two germline ends. Germline-derived CDR1 and CDR2 are SGHAT and FQNNGV. The CDR3 reads CASNRAGFYTEAFF. The CDR3 DNA reads TGTGCCAGCAACCGGGCGGGTTTCTACACTGAAGCTTTCTTT.

This clone was observed once. Other DNA sequences within the sample encode an identical CDR3. This chain connects TRBV7-8 to TRBJ1-4; no reliable D call. Deletions cut 3 bases from V and 7 bases from J, with 12 bases between. Germline V gene sequence: CDR1 SGHVS, CDR2 FQNEAQ. This CDR3 spans 14 amino acids. CDR3 sequence reads: CASSFDFSSEKLFF. CDR3 coding DNA: TGTGCCAGCAGCTTCGACTTTTCTTCTGAAAAACTGTTTTTT.

This clone was counted once. The chain uses TRBV7-3 and TRBJ2-5; D is possibly TRBD2 (6 bases). This CDR3 has 12 amino acids. V was trimmed by 8 bases and J by 4 bases, leaving 11 bases between them. CDR1 and CDR2 (germline): SGHTA, FQGTGA. The CDR3 region is CASGSGGETQYF. CDR3 DNA: TGTGCCAGCGGGTCCGGGGGAGAGACCCAGTACTTC.

The gene calls are TRBV14 and TRBJ1-1; D unclear. The CDR3 consists of 17 residues. The V end was cut by 0 bases, the J end by 4 bases, with 18 bases between. Germline lookup yields CDR1 SGHDN and CDR2 FVKESK. The CDR3 region is CASSQDMLGIGGTEAFF. Written as DNA, the CDR3 is TGTGCCAGCAGCCAAGATATGTTGGGGATCGGAGGCACTGAAGCTTTCTTT. Drawing the rest from reference TRBV14 and TRBJ1-1, the complete variable domain is EAGVTQFPSHSVIEKGQTVTLRCDPISGHDNLYWYRRVMGKEIKFLLHFVKESKQDESGMPNNRFLAERTGGTYSTLKVQPAELEDSGVYFCASSQDMLGIGGTEAFFGQGTRLTVV.

This clone was detected only once. The CDR3 is CASSVRTGTGANVLTF. The CDR3 DNA follows: TGCGCCAGCAGCGTCCGGACAGGGACTGGGGCCAACGTCCTGACTTTC. The chain joins TRBV4-1 to TRBJ2-6, with TRBD1 matching 8 bases. Germline V gives CDR1 MGHRA, CDR2 YSYEKL. V shed 5 bases, J shed 2 bases, and the junction held 5 bases outside the gene matches. CDR3 length: 16 residues.

For this clone: The junction departs from the called germline gene at one end, perhaps through a read error. The chain carries TRBV2 and TRBJ2-4, with D unresolved. CDR1 is SNHLY, CDR2 FYNNEI, per germline. This CDR3 has 9 amino acids. The CDR3 protein is CAPRNSQYF. CDR3 DNA sequence: TGTGCCCCCAGGAACAGTCAGTACTTC.

The chain couples TRBV5-1 to TRBJ1-5; 7 bases map to TRBD1. Germline V gives CDR1 SGHRS, CDR2 YFSETQ. The length of the CDR3 is 14 residues. The V gene end was trimmed by 4 bases and the J gene end by 1 base; junction bases not matched to a gene: 2. The DNA of the CDR3 is TGCGCCAGCAGCCCGGGACAGAGCAATCAGCCCCAGCATTTT. This codes for CASSPGQSNQPQHF. Full variable domain (missing parts from reference TRBV5-1 and TRBJ1-5): KAGVTQTPRYLIKTRGQQVTLSCSPISGHRSVSWYQQTPGQGLQFLFEYFSETQRNKGNFPGRFSGRQFSNSRSEMNVSTLELGDSALYLCASSPGQSNQPQHFGDGTRLSIL.

The genes are TRBV5-4 and TRBJ2-5, with TRBD2 as a possible D gene (6 bases). CDR1 and CDR2 (germline): SGHNT, YYREEE (reference sequence). Trimming took 0 bases from V and 5 from J, leaving 14 bases between them. The CDR3 sequence is 15 residues long. CDR3 sequence: CASSLDGGGTETQYF. Written as DNA, the CDR3 is TGTGCCAGCAGCTTGGACGGAGGCGGGACGGAGACCCAGTACTTC.

The chain joins TRBV18 to TRBJ1-3; a possible D gene is TRBD1 (6 bases). Germline V gene lookup returns CDR1 KGHSH and CDR2 LQKENI. The CDR3 is 19 residues long. V was pared by 2 bases and J by 0 bases, with 20 bases between. The CDR3 is CASSPTGPGTSLSGNTIYF. For the CDR3, the DNA is TGTGCCAGCTCACCAACAGGGCCCGGGACATCCCTCTCTGGAAACACCATATATTTT.

The chain is built from TRBV7-9 and TRBJ1-1, with D unclear. Germline CDR1 reads SEHNR; CDR2 reads FQNEAQ (reference sequence). The CDR3 consists of 16 residues. V shed 4 bases and J shed 3 bases, with 18 bases lying between them. CDR3 amino acids: CASSSLTEPSYTEAFF. CDR3 DNA: TGTGCCAGCAGCTCCTTGACTGAGCCGAGTTACACTGAAGCTTTCTTT.

The chain uses TRBV14 and TRBJ1-1; D not certain. CDR3 length: 15 residues. Looked up from germline, CDR1 is SGHDN and CDR2 is FVKESK. The germline V and J ends were trimmed by 0 bases and 4 bases, with 12 bases remaining between them. Here the CDR3 reads CASSQDLGQITEAFF. The CDR3 nucleotides are TGTGCCAGCAGCCAAGATCTGGGCCAGATCACTGAAGCTTTCTTT.